The present T cell receptor beta chain was sequenced within a study of Ad26.COV2.S vaccination and SARS-CoV-2 variants. Study-wide points: Vaccinees displayed broader spike-specific TCR repertoires than placebo recipients. Vaccinees reportedly had broad spike-specific CD8+ and CD4+ T cell responses.

Worth noting for this clone: What it binds is unknown. An end of the junction differs from the germline gene, which may be a read error.

TCRdb keeps only in-frame clones here, not all; method: immunoSEQ multiplex PCR. The sample contains more than 120,000 clones, 86% of which appear only once. This TCR was recovered from a human donor who had recovered from COVID-19. Sequenced material: peripheral blood, taken after recovery from COVID-19.

The CDR3 is CASSRGEEDRVWRF. CDR3 nucleotides: TGCGCCAGCAGCCGAGGGGAAGAGGACAGGGTCTGGCGCTTT. The chain is built from TRBV5-1 and TRBJ1-6; 8 bases are shared with TRBD1. Germline CDR1 reads SGHRS; CDR2 reads YFSETQ. The CDR3 totals 14 residues. Combining the CDR3 with reference TRBV5-1 and TRBJ1-6 gives the whole variable domain KAGVTQTPRYLIKTRGQQVTLSCSPISGHRSVSWYQQTPGQGLQFLFEYFSETQRNKGNFPGRFSGRQFSNSRSEMNVSTLELGDSALYLCASSRGEEDRVWRFGNGTRLTVT.